Following are 31 T cell receptor beta chains from one sample sequenced in a study of CD8 T cells in Susac syndrome. A quantity of about 0.45 to 1 ug RNA underwent reverse transcription using random hexamers. TCRdb analysed the immunoSEQ multiplex PCR reads with MiXCR anew, one entry per CDR3 protein. The sample carries hundreds of thousands of distinct CDR3 sequences, about 85% recorded once. What was sequenced was CD8+ T cells from PBMCs. These receptor sequences come from a human donor with multiple sclerosis.

The chain is built from TRBV5-4 and TRBJ2-3; 7 bases agree with TRBD1. CDR1 is SGHNT, CDR2 YYREEE, per germline (reference sequence). The CDR3 has 16 residues. V was clipped by 0 bases and J by 0 bases; unmatched bases: 4. The CDR3 is CASSLGGGLSTDTQYF. CDR3 DNA: TGTGCCAGCAGCTTGGGAGGGGGCCTCAGCACAGATACGCAGTATTTT.

The CDR3 DNA sequence: TGTGCCAGCAGCGGACCAAGCGGAAGCTGCTCCTACAATGAGCAGTTCTTC. Amino acid sequence: CASSGPSGSCSYNEQFF. J is TRBJ2-1 and V is TRBV25-1; weak D call: TRBD2 (5 bases). Germline loops: CDR1 MGHDK, CDR2 SYGVNS. The CDR3 has 17 amino acids. Trimming cost V 6 bases and J 0 bases, with 18 bases left between them. Full variable domain (remainder filled in from reference TRBV25-1 and TRBJ2-1): EADIYQTPRYLVIGTGKKITLECSQTMGHDKMYWYQQDPGMELHLIHYSYGVNSTEKGDLSSESTVSRIRTEHFPLTLESARPSHTSQYLCASSGPSGSCSYNEQFFGPGTRLTVL.

The rearrangement links TRBV6-1 to TRBJ2-7; a possible D gene is TRBD1 (5 bases). Trimming cost V 4 bases and J 7 bases, with 17 bases left between them. Germline V gives CDR1 MNHNS, CDR2 SASEGT. This CDR3 region has 14 residues. The CDR3 DNA is TGTGCCAGCAGTGGCAGGGAAGGTAAGGAAGAGCAGTACTTC. Translated, it gives CASSGREGKEEQYF.

This clonotype has just a few counts. As DNA, the CDR3 is TGTGCCAGCAGTTACATGGAGACGGATTACTTC. Translated, it gives CASSYMETDYF. The J gene is TRBJ2-5, the V gene TRBV6-2 or TRBV6-3; D uncertain. Germline V gene data show CDR1 as MNHEY and CDR2 as SVGEGT. V was clipped by 2 bases and J by 14 bases, with 12 bases between them. The CDR3 extends over 11 amino acids.

This chain joins TRBV27 and TRBJ2-3; TRBD2 matches at 7 bases. The CDR3 covers 14 residues. Germline values: CDR1 MNHEY, CDR2 SMNVEV (reference sequence). V shed 3 bases, J shed 3 bases, and the junction held 3 bases outside the gene matches. CDR3 in amino acids: CASSLPGLTDTQYF. CDR3 DNA sequence: TGTGCCAGCAGTTTGCCGGGACTAACAGATACGCAGTATTTT.

The V call is TRBV5-1, the J call TRBJ1-1, with D perhaps matching TRBD1 (6 bases). Germline values: CDR1 SGHRS, CDR2 YFSETQ. The V gene lost 0 bases and the J gene lost 6 bases, with 9 bases spanning the gap. The CDR3 extends over 13 amino acids. The CDR3 DNA reads TGCGCCAGCAGCTTGGGACAGGATGCTGAAGCTTTCTTT. Translated: CASSLGQDAEAFF.

The J gene is TRBJ2-1, the V gene TRBV11-2, with D hard to call. Germline V lookup: CDR1 SGHAT, CDR2 FQNNGV. CDR3 size: 16 residues. Trimming removed 2 bases at V and 0 bases at J, with 11 bases between. CDR3 DNA: TGTGCCAGCAGCTTATGGACGGTGAACTCCTACAATGAGCAGTTCTTC. Translated: CASSLWTVNSYNEQFF.

J is TRBJ1-1 and V is TRBV9; maybe TRBD1 (5 bases). This CDR3 has 13 residues. The V end was cut by 4 bases, the J end by 6 bases, with 13 bases between. Germline CDR1 reads SGDLS; CDR2 reads YYNGEE. CDR3 sequence (DNA): TGTGCCAGCAGCCTTGCGGGGACCCCTGAAGCTTTCTTT. Translated: CASSLAGTPEAFF.

The chain carries TRBV4-1 and TRBJ2-7, with D unclear. CDR1 is MGHRA and CDR2 is YSYEKL in the germline V gene. The V gene lost 0 bases and the J gene lost 2 bases, with 11 bases spanning the gap. The CDR3 is made up of 15 amino acids. CDR3 sequence reads: CASSQELGLTYEQYF. CDR3 DNA sequence: TGCGCCAGCAGCCAAGAACTGGGCCTAACCTACGAGCAGTACTTC.

J is TRBJ2-1 and V is TRBV5-5; 7 bases agree with TRBD2. The V segment lost 3 bases and the J segment 3 bases; nucleotides outside the gene matches: 6. CDR1 is SGHKS, CDR2 YYEKEE, per germline (reference sequence). CDR3 size: 15 residues. The CDR3 coding sequence is TGTGCCAGCAGCTGGAGGCGGGAGCTCTACAATGAGCAGTTCTTC. This encodes CASSWRRELYNEQFF.

The J gene is TRBJ2-7, the V gene TRBV25-1; 7 bases are shared with TRBD1. The CDR3 extends over 13 amino acids. Germline V gene data show CDR1 as MGHDK and CDR2 as SYGVNS. Germline trimming cut 0 bases from V and 5 bases from J; bases unmatched to any gene: 1. In nucleotides, the CDR3 is TGTGCCAGCAGTGAATACGACAGGGACGAGCAGTACTTC. Translating gives CASSEYDRDEQYF.

This sequence joins TRBV30 and TRBJ1-5; the D gene is possibly TRBD1 (6 bases). The CDR3 loop spans 14 amino acids. V lost 4 bases and J 9 bases, leaving 19 bases between the germline ends. The V gene's germline CDR1 is GTSNPN and CDR2 SVGIG (reference sequence). CDR3 protein: CAWTETGGSRPQHF. In DNA, the CDR3 is TGTGCCTGGACTGAGACCGGGGGCTCTAGGCCCCAGCATTTT.

This rearrangement joins TRBV4-1 to TRBJ2-7; no clear D gene. This CDR3 has 13 residues. The germline V gene encodes CDR1 MGHRA and CDR2 YSYEKL. V gave up 2 bases and J gave up 2 bases, with 7 bases separating them. The CDR3 sequence is CASSQRAPYEQYF. As DNA, the CDR3 is TGCGCCAGCAGCCAAAGGGCCCCCTACGAGCAGTACTTC.

For the CDR3, the DNA is TGTGCCACCCTGGACGTAGAGACCCAGTACTTC. It specifies CATLDVETQYF. This sequence joins TRBV2 and TRBJ2-5; D remains unclear. V dropped 10 bases and J dropped 4 bases, with 10 bases sitting between them. The CDR3 is 11 residues long. Looked up from germline, CDR1 is SNHLY and CDR2 is FYNNEI.

Worth noting for this clonotype: One end of the junction does not line up with germline, which may come from a read error. The chain combines TRBV7-6 with TRBJ1-6; D is possibly TRBD1 (5 bases). Germline V gene sequence: CDR1 SGHVS, CDR2 FNYEAQ. CDR3 length: 15 amino acids. CDR3 protein: CASSLAQGYTSPLHF. CDR3 nucleotides: TGTGCCAGCAGCTTAGCTCAGGGTTATACTTCACCCCTCCACTTT.

The V gene is TRBV7-2, the J gene TRBJ1-5; possibly TRBD1 for D (6 bases). This CDR3 is 15 amino acids long. The V gene lost 7 bases and the J gene lost 6 bases, with 19 bases spanning the gap. Germline lookup yields CDR1 SGHTA and CDR2 FQGNSA. The CDR3 DNA sequence: TGTGCCAGCAATTCAGAGGGGGGCGTCGGTCAGCCCCAGCATTTT. It yields the protein CASNSEGGVGQPQHF. Variable domain in full (rest from reference TRBV7-2 and TRBJ1-5): GAGVSQSPSNKVTEKGKDVELRCDPISGHTALYWYRQSLGQGLEFLIYFQGNSAPDKSGLPSDRFSAERTGGSVSTLTIQRTQQEDSAVYLCASNSEGGVGQPQHFGDGTRLSIL.

This chain uses TRBV7-9 with TRBJ1-1; D unresolved. V was shortened by 5 bases and J by 11 bases, with 18 bases between the two germline ends. The CDR3 is 13 residues long. Germline V gene sequence: CDR1 SEHNR, CDR2 FQNEAQ (reference sequence). Here the CDR3 reads CASSAGGFSGAFF. The CDR3 DNA reads TGTGCCAGCAGCGCCGGCGGATTCTCGGGGGCTTTCTTT.

The V and J genes are TRBV7-8 and TRBJ1-1, with D maybe TRBD1 (6 bases). V lost 2 bases to trimming and J lost 10 bases, with 23 bases between them. The germline gives CDR1 SGHVS, CDR2 FQNEAQ. The CDR3 loop spans 16 amino acids. The CDR3 DNA reads as TGTGCCAGCAGCTTATACGCAGGACAGTATCTACGGAGAGCTTTCTTT. It specifies CASSLYAGQYLRRAFF.

Here the CDR3 reads CASSPGPDGYNEQFF. The DNA for the CDR3 is TGTGCCAGCTCACCCGGCCCAGACGGATACAATGAGCAGTTCTTC. The chain joins TRBV18 to TRBJ2-1; D unclear. V lost 3 bases to trimming and J lost 4 bases, with 13 bases between them. The CDR3 sequence is 15 residues long. Germline V gives CDR1 KGHSH, CDR2 LQKENI.

This clonotype was seen just once. The chain carries TRBV2 and TRBJ1-5; D unclear. V lost 0 bases, J lost 8 bases, and 11 bases lay in between. The germline V gene encodes CDR1 SNHLY and CDR2 FYNNEI. CDR3 length: 14 amino acids. The CDR3 here is CASSEAMNGEPQHF. CDR3 nucleotides: TGTGCCAGCAGTGAAGCGATGAACGGGGAGCCCCAGCATTTT. The entire variable domain, with the rest obtained from reference TRBV2 and TRBJ1-5, is as follows: EPEVTQTPSHQVTQMGQEVILRCVPISNHLYFYWYRQILGQKVEFLVSFYNNEISEKSEIFDDQFSVERPDGSNFTLKIRSTKLEDSAMYFCASSEAMNGEPQHFGDGTRLSIL.

This chain links TRBV7-6 with TRBJ2-1; D unresolved. Germline V gives CDR1 SGHVS, CDR2 FNYEAQ. CDR3 length: 15 residues. Trimming removed 2 bases at V and 5 bases at J, with 13 bases between. Written as DNA, the CDR3 is TGTGCCAGCAGCTTATCCCAGGTTCCCAACAATGAGCAGTTCTTC. The encoded protein is CASSLSQVPNNEQFF.

The rearrangement links TRBV2 to TRBJ1-1; 8 nucleotides agree with TRBD1. The V and J ends lost 8 bases and 3 bases, in that order; junction bases with no gene match: 8. Per germline, CDR1 SNHLY and CDR2 FYNNEI. The CDR3 is 14 residues long. The CDR3 coding sequence is TGTGCCAGCGCAGGGGGCGCGATGGACACTGAAGCTTTCTTT. This translates into CASAGGAMDTEAFF.

V usage is TRBV5-1 and J usage is TRBJ2-7; TRBD1 agrees at 9 bases. The V gene's germline CDR1 is SGHRS and CDR2 YFSETQ. CDR3 length equals 15 residues. V was clipped by 0 bases and J by 4 bases; unmatched bases: 5. CDR3 nucleotide sequence: TGCGCCAGCAGCTTGGATCCCGGGACAGGGTACGAGCAGTACTTC. This translates into CASSLDPGTGYEQYF. The whole variable domain, filled in from reference TRBV5-1 and TRBJ2-7, reads KAGVTQTPRYLIKTRGQQVTLSCSPISGHRSVSWYQQTPGQGLQFLFEYFSETQRNKGNFPGRFSGRQFSNSRSEMNVSTLELGDSALYLCASSLDPGTGYEQYFGPGTRLTVT.

The chain links TRBV30 to TRBJ1-1; D gene unclear. Germline CDR1 is GTSNPN and CDR2 is SVGIG (reference sequence). V gave up 3 bases and J gave up 1 base, with 15 bases separating them. This CDR3 has 15 amino acids. The chain's CDR3 is CAWSGSGEGNTEAFF. CDR3 DNA: TGTGCCTGGAGCGGCTCCGGGGAGGGGAACACTGAAGCTTTCTTT. The full variable domain, with the rest looked up from reference TRBV30 and TRBJ1-1, is SQTIHQWPATLVQPVGSPLSLECTVEGTSNPNLYWYRQAAGRGLQLLFYSVGIGQISSEVPQNLSASRPQDRQFILSSKKLLLSDSGFYLCAWSGSGEGNTEAFFGQGTRLTVV.

The CDR3: CASTGHGTGGVQGHGYTF. CDR3 nucleotides: TGTGCCAGCACCGGACATGGGACAGGGGGCGTCCAGGGTCATGGCTACACCTTC. This chain joins TRBV6-1 and TRBJ1-2; 12 nucleotides align to TRBD1. The CDR3 totals 18 residues. V was pared by 7 bases and J by 6 bases, with 18 bases of the junction left unmatched. CDR1 is MNHNS and CDR2 is SASEGT in the germline V gene.

The gene calls are TRBV3-1 and TRBJ2-7; D perhaps matches TRBD2 (5 bases). Germline V CDR1 and CDR2: LGHDT, YNNKEL (reference sequence). Trimming cost V 0 bases and J 3 bases, with 6 bases left between them. This CDR3 comprises 13 residues. The CDR3 loop is CASSQEEDYEQYF. The CDR3 DNA follows: TGTGCCAGCAGCCAAGAGGAGGACTACGAGCAGTACTTC.

This chain links TRBV28 with TRBJ2-7; possibly TRBD2 for D (6 bases). CDR1 is MDHEN and CDR2 is SYDVKM in the germline V gene. This CDR3 contains 15 residues. Trimming removed 3 bases from V and 1 base from J, with 13 bases in between. In nucleotides, the CDR3 is TGTGCCAGCAGTTTCAGCGGGCTACCTTCCTACGAGCAGTACTTC. Translating gives CASSFSGLPSYEQYF.

This clonotype has only a few counts. The chain employs TRBV7-9 and TRBJ2-7; unclear D gene. The CDR3 length is 12 residues. Germline lookup yields CDR1 SEHNR and CDR2 FQNEAQ (reference sequence). Trimming pared 2 bases from V and 3 bases from J, leaving 5 bases between. The CDR3 DNA reads TGTGCCAGCAGCTTACAAGACTACGAGCAGTACTTC. As protein: CASSLQDYEQYF. The whole variable domain, remainder taken from reference TRBV7-9 and TRBJ2-7, is DTGVSQNPRHKITKRGQNVTFRCDPISEHNRLYWYRQTLGQGPEFLTYFQNEAQLEKSRLLSDRFSAERPKGSFSTLEIQRTEQGDSAMYLCASSLQDYEQYFGPGTRLTVT.

This chain links TRBV3-1 with TRBJ2-1; D perhaps matches TRBD2 (7 bases). Germline CDR1 LGHDT, CDR2 YNNKEL (reference sequence). V lost 3 bases and J lost 7, with 25 bases in between. The CDR3 has 18 amino acids. The chain's CDR3 is CASSQRIFPAGASNEQFF. The CDR3, as DNA: TGTGCCAGCAGCCAGAGAATTTTTCCGGCGGGGGCATCGAATGAGCAGTTCTTC.

The J gene is TRBJ1-1, the V gene TRBV6-1; 7 bases match TRBD1. The trim removed 5 bases at V and 5 bases at J, leaving 8 bases unmatched. Germline V gene sequence: CDR1 MNHNS, CDR2 SASEGT. CDR3 size: 14 residues. CDR3 DNA: TGTGCCAGCAGTAAAATGGAGGGGGCAACTGAAGCTTTCTTT. Its protein is CASSKMEGATEAFF.

This clonotype is a singleton in its sample. The chain employs TRBV19 and TRBJ1-5; the D gene is possibly TRBD1 (6 bases). Germline values: CDR1 LNHDA, CDR2 SQIVND (reference sequence). CDR3 length: 14 residues. With 2 bases removed from V and 7 bases from J, the gap between germline ends came to 12 bases. DNA of the CDR3: TGTGCCAGTAGTATATCAGGGGCGCGCCAGCCCCAGCATTTT. It codes for CASSISGARQPQHF.